Each of the 17 T cell receptor beta chains below was sequenced from the same sample in a study of molecular identifiers for immune sequencing clone quantification. TCRdb ran MiXCR on the PCR reads and lists one entry per CDR3 protein. The profile shows approximately 500,000 distinct CDR3 sequences, about a fifth of them singletons. Sequenced material: naive CD8+ T cells from blood, with Jurkat cell RNA spiked in. Subset defined: FACS-sorted CD8+CD4-CCR7+CD45RA+ naive T cells. The receptors here all came from a human donor in good health. Some libraries in this study had Jurkat cell RNA spiked in.

As regards this clonotype: One end of the junction fails to match germline, which may point to a read error. Written as DNA, the CDR3 is TGTGCCAGCAGCCCAGGGACAGGGGTCTCCATCCTACGCAATGAGCAGTCCTTC. It specifies CASSPGTGVSILRNEQSF. The rearrangement links TRBV7-8 to TRBJ2-1; 10 positions agree with TRBD1. Germline V gene lookup returns CDR1 SGHVS and CDR2 FQNEAQ. The CDR3 runs 18 residues.

Points on this clonotype: Possible read error: a much larger clone is one base away. The V call is TRBV20-1, the J call TRBJ1-1; possibly TRBD1 for D (6 bases). The CDR3 runs 15 residues. Germline lookup yields CDR1 DFQATT and CDR2 SNEGSKA (reference sequence). As DNA, the CDR3 is TGCAGTGCTATATTCTACAGGGAGCTGAACATTGAAGCTTTCTTT. It codes for CSAIFYRELNIEAFF.

This clonotype came up a few times. The rearrangement links TRBV2 to TRBJ1-5; TRBD1 matches at 7 bases. Germline values: CDR1 SNHLY, CDR2 FYNNEI. V shed 4 bases and J 4 bases; nucleotides not matched to a gene: 4. The length of the CDR3 is 14 residues. CDR3 DNA: TGTGCCAGCAGTGGGACAGGTCTTAATCAGCCCCAGCATTTT. This codes for CASSGTGLNQPQHF.

The CDR3 protein is CASSSESRANTGELFF. The CDR3 DNA reads TGTGCCAGCAGCTCAGAGTCAAGGGCCAACACCGGGGAGCTGTTTTTT. The V and J genes are TRBV7-6 and TRBJ2-2; D is uncertain. CDR1 is SGHVS and CDR2 is FNYEAQ in the germline V gene. The V and J ends lost 4 bases and 2 bases respectively, with 14 bases between them. The CDR3 totals 16 residues.

This clonotype has just a few counts. The CDR3 DNA sequence: TGCGCCAGCAGCAAGCACGGAAAGAGGGCTTACGAGCAGTACTTC. Protein: CASSKHGKRAYEQYF. The chain combines TRBV23-1 with TRBJ2-7, with D maybe TRBD2 (5 bases). TRBV23-1 is sorted into the ORF group, with uncertain function. V shed 6 bases and J shed 4 bases, with 19 bases lying between them. The CDR3 sequence is 15 residues long.

This clonotype occurred a few times. This chain connects TRBV3-1 to TRBJ2-7; TRBD2 agrees at 7 bases. Losses at the gene ends were 0 bases for V and 5 bases for J; bases not matched to a gene: 10. The CDR3 has 16 amino acids. CDR1 and CDR2 (germline): LGHDT, YNNKEL (reference sequence). CDR3 sequence (DNA): TGTGCCAGCAGCCAAGATCTCGCGGGGGAAATGGACGAGCAGTACTTC. Its protein product is CASSQDLAGEMDEQYF.

In this sample, this clonotype turned up a few times. The chain combines TRBV24-1 with TRBJ1-5; 9 bases are a match to TRBD1. Germline loops: CDR1 KGHDR, CDR2 SFDVKD. With 4 bases clipped from V and 2 bases from J, the junction kept 2 bases outside the gene matches. The CDR3 runs 15 residues. The CDR3 spells CATSDRTGGNQPQHF. CDR3 nucleotides: TGTGCCACCAGTGACCGGACAGGGGGCAATCAGCCCCAGCATTTT.

The sample holds a few counts of this clonotype. The chain is built from TRBV28 and TRBJ2-5, with 9 nucleotides matching TRBD1. The J segment lost 5 bases and the V segment lost 2 bases, leaving 15 bases of the junction unmatched. Per germline, CDR1 MDHEN and CDR2 SYDVKM. The CDR3 is 18 amino acids. CDR3 protein: CASSLPPPGTGFVETQYF. The CDR3 DNA reads TGTGCCAGCAGTTTACCCCCCCCGGGGACAGGGTTCGTGGAGACCCAGTACTTC.

This clonotype came up many times. The chain employs TRBV2 and TRBJ1-1, with D possibly matching TRBD1 (5 bases). Germline CDR1 and CDR2: SNHLY and FYNNEI. Trimming removed 8 bases at V and 4 bases at J, with 11 bases between. This CDR3 region has 12 residues. The CDR3 spells CASLRGGTEAFF. The CDR3 DNA follows: TGTGCCAGCCTTAGGGGTGGCACTGAAGCTTTCTTT.

This clonotype was found many times. The V and J genes are TRBV28 and TRBJ2-5, with D unresolved. CDR1 is MDHEN, CDR2 SYDVKM, per germline. V gave up 5 bases and J gave up 5 bases, with 15 bases separating them. The CDR3 totals 14 residues. The CDR3 nucleotides read TGTGCCAGCAGTACCAAGGATCCACTGGAGACCCAGTACTTC. Translated: CASSTKDPLETQYF.

As concerns this clonotype: Just one base apart from a much larger clone, this may be a read error. Because the CDR3 is missing its conserved closing phenylalanine or tryptophan, this is likely a read error. This chain links TRBV12-3 or TRBV12-4 with TRBJ2-7; no clear D. Trimming pared 2 bases from V and 2 bases from J, leaving 7 bases between. There are 13 residues in the CDR3. CDR3 in DNA: TGTGCCAGCAGTTTAAGGGCAGCCTACGAGCAGTACCTC. Protein: CASSLRAAYEQYL.

The gene calls are TRBV19 and TRBJ2-7, with a weak D call TRBD2 (5 bases). V gave up 6 bases and J gave up 3 bases, with 12 bases separating them. CDR3 length: 13 residues. Germline V gene sequence: CDR1 LNHDA, CDR2 SQIVND (reference sequence). As DNA, the CDR3 is TGTGCCAGTAGGCCCGGTGGAGGCTACGAGCAGTACTTC. Translated: CASRPGGGYEQYF.

As to this clonotype: Being one base from a much bigger clone, this may be a read error. The chain links TRBV20-1 to TRBJ2-7; possible D gene TRBD2, 6 bases. The CDR3 has 14 amino acids. Germline V CDR1 and CDR2: DFQATT, SNEGSKA (reference sequence). The CDR3 sequence: CSALYLATSYEEYF. The CDR3 nucleotides read TGCAGTGCCCTCTACCTAGCGACTAGTTACGAGGAGTACTTC.

The gene calls are TRBV10-3 and TRBJ2-5; no clear D gene. The length of the CDR3 is 11 residues. Germline values: CDR1 ENHRY, CDR2 SYGVKD. The V and J ends lost 8 bases and 1 base respectively, with 5 bases between them. The CDR3 reads CAIGSQETQYF. In DNA form, the CDR3 reads TGTGCCATCGGCAGCCAAGAGACCCAGTACTTC.

The chain employs TRBV6-5 and TRBJ2-7; TRBD2 matches 12 bases. V was pared by 8 bases and J by 1 base, with 9 bases of the junction left unmatched. The CDR3 is 16 amino acids. Germline lookup yields CDR1 MNHEY and CDR2 SVGAGI. The CDR3 sequence: CASGFPLAGGSYEQYF. For the CDR3, the DNA is TGTGCCAGCGGCTTTCCTCTAGCGGGGGGGTCCTACGAGCAGTACTTC.

This clonotype turned up a few times. The chain links TRBV6-2 or TRBV6-3 to TRBJ1-2; 7 positions match TRBD1. The germline CDR1 and CDR2 sequences are MNHEY and SVGEGT. V was clipped by 5 bases and J by 0 bases; unmatched bases: 9. The CDR3 is 16 residues long. The CDR3 coding sequence is TGTGCCAGCAGTCGGACAGGCCCGATTGCTAACTATGGCTACACCTTC. It is translated as CASSRTGPIANYGYTF.

The rearrangement uses TRBV29-1 and TRBJ2-1, with 10 bases lining up with TRBD1. The CDR3 length is 14 residues. Trimming took 5 bases from V and 6 from J; bases not matched to a gene: 7. Germline V CDR1 and CDR2: SQVTM, ANQGSEA. Here the CDR3 reads CSVSGTGVPNEQFF. The CDR3 nucleotides read TGCAGCGTTTCCGGGACAGGGGTTCCCAATGAGCAGTTCTTC.